One and the same sample provided the 3 T cell receptor beta chains below, sequenced in a study of T cell responses to AZD1222 COVID-19 vaccine. Sequencing was performed with immunoSEQ multiplex PCR; in TCRdb, only in-frame clones are kept and a portion is missing. The sample carries 150,000 to 200,000 clones, 92% recorded once. The sample consisted of peripheral blood, taken on day 0 of AZD1222 vaccination. Source of these receptors: an adult in good health.

This chain links TRBV10-3 with TRBJ1-1; D unclear. In germline, CDR1 is ENHRY, CDR2 SYGVKD. Trimming took 4 bases from V and 3 from J, leaving 9 bases between them. CDR3 length: 13 amino acids. The CDR3: CAISAQQDTEAFF. The CDR3 DNA reads TGTGCCATCAGTGCACAGCAGGACACTGAAGCTTTCTTT.

The chain is built from TRBV21-1 and TRBJ1-5; TRBD1 is the table's D call and was not checked against the DNA. TRBV21-1 is a documented pseudogene. This CDR3 has 14 residues. CDR3 in DNA: TGTGCCAGCAGCAAAGACAGGGCGAATCAGCCCCAGCATTTT. It codes for CASSKDRANQPQHF.

The V and J genes are TRBV5-4 and TRBJ2-1; 8 nucleotides agree with TRBD2. Germline V CDR1 and CDR2: SGHNT, YYREEE (reference sequence). The CDR3 runs 19 residues. Unmatched junction bases numbered 16, after V lost 4 bases and J lost 1 base. DNA of the CDR3: TGTGCCAGCAGCGTAGGACTAGCCGCCCTACTAGGATCCTACAATGAGCAGTTCTTC. The encoded protein is CASSVGLAALLGSYNEQFF. Supplemented by reference TRBV5-4 and TRBJ2-1, the full variable domain reads ETGVTQSPTHLIKTRGQQVTLRCSSQSGHNTVSWYQQALGQGPQFIFQYYREEENGRGNFPPRFSGLQFPNYSSELNVNALELDDSALYLCASSVGLAALLGSYNEQFFGPGTRLTVL.